A selection of T cell receptor beta chains follows, all from one sample in a study of human T cells and chemical hapten exposure. One entry per CDR3 protein, called by TCRdb with MiXCR from the RACE reads. The sample has about 47,000 distinct CDR3 sequences, about 3.7% seen once. The sequenced sample consisted of whole blood. The receptors shown here come from a human donor in good health. Some clones in this sample may be carry-over from other donors' samples. Each CDR3 is given with its conserved first and last residue. Fields, in order: V gene, D gene, J gene, clone size, CDR3 length, CDR3 protein, CDR3 DNA. A D gene is named only where the DNA matches it firmly. Only part of the rows carry a size: once, few, many, or a class if the clone is expanded.

V gene: TRBV28; D gene: NA; J gene: TRBJ1-5; clone size: many; CDR3 length: 16; CDR3 protein: CASSPWDIHSNQPQHF; CDR3 DNA: TGTGCCAGCAGTCCCTGGGACATTCATAGCAATCAGCCCCAGCATTTT
V gene: TRBV24-1; D gene: NA; J gene: TRBJ2-1; clone size: many; CDR3 length: 12; CDR3 protein: CATGAFANEQFF; CDR3 DNA: TGTGCCACCGGGGCCTTTGCCAATGAGCAGTTCTTC
V gene: TRBV4-1; D gene: NA; J gene: TRBJ2-3; clone size: NA; CDR3 length: 17; CDR3 protein: CASSQGKSSVSTDTQYF; CDR3 DNA: TGCGCCAGCAGCCAAGGAAAGTCCAGCGTGTCAACAGATACGCAGTATTTT
V gene: TRBV28; D gene: NA; J gene: TRBJ1-5; clone size: NA; CDR3 length: 15; CDR3 protein: CASSPAEWMVQPQHF; CDR3 DNA: TGTGCCAGCAGTCCCGCTGAATGGATGGTTCAGCCCCAGCATTTT
V gene: TRBV27; D gene: NA; J gene: TRBJ2-7; clone size: many; CDR3 length: 13; CDR3 protein: CASRSTGNYEQYF; CDR3 DNA: TGTGCCAGCAGATCGACGGGAAACTACGAGCAGTACTTC
V gene: TRBV5-1; D gene: NA; J gene: TRBJ2-5; clone size: many; CDR3 length: 12; CDR3 protein: CASSISPETQYF; CDR3 DNA: TGCGCCAGCAGCATTTCACCGGAGACCCAGTACTTC
V gene: TRBV29-1; D gene: TRBD1; J gene: TRBJ2-1; clone size: many; CDR3 length: 11; CDR3 protein: CSAAGGREQFF; CDR3 DNA: TGCAGCGCCGCAGGGGGTCGTGAGCAGTTCTTC
V gene: TRBV7-8; D gene: NA; J gene: TRBJ2-1; clone size: many; CDR3 length: 14; CDR3 protein: CASSPPSRYNEQFF; CDR3 DNA: TGTGCCAGCAGCCCCCCCTCGAGATACAATGAGCAGTTCTTC
V gene: TRBV28; D gene: NA; J gene: TRBJ2-7; clone size: many; CDR3 length: 14; CDR3 protein: CASSLTPTTGEQYF; CDR3 DNA: TGTGCCAGCAGTTTAACTCCGACTACGGGGGAGCAGTACTTC
V gene: TRBV30; D gene: TRBD1; J gene: TRBJ2-3; clone size: many; CDR3 length: 15; CDR3 protein: CAWSVAGGSTDTQYF; CDR3 DNA: TGTGCCTGGAGTGTCGCAGGGGGAAGCACAGATACGCAGTATTTT
V gene: TRBV6-1; D gene: NA; J gene: TRBJ2-7; clone size: many; CDR3 length: 14; CDR3 protein: CASSGRKGTYEQYF; CDR3 DNA: TGTGCCAGCAGTGGCAGAAAAGGTACCTACGAGCAGTACTTC
V gene: TRBV4-1; D gene: NA; J gene: TRBJ2-4; clone size: NA; CDR3 length: 16; CDR3 protein: CASSQEWALAKNIQYF; CDR3 DNA: TGCGCCAGCAGCCAAGAATGGGCGCTAGCCAAAAACATTCAGTACTTC
V gene: TRBV5-1; D gene: NA; J gene: TRBJ2-3; clone size: many; CDR3 length: 15; CDR3 protein: CASSLSSQNTDTQYF; CDR3 DNA: TGCGCCAGCAGCTTGTCTAGTCAGAACACAGATACGCAGTATTTT
V gene: TRBV3-1; D gene: NA; J gene: TRBJ2-2; clone size: few; CDR3 length: 14; CDR3 protein: CASSQDPNTGELFF; CDR3 DNA: TGTGCCAGCAGCCAAGATCCGAACACCGGGGAGCTGTTTTTT
V gene: TRBV6-1; D gene: TRBD2; J gene: TRBJ2-3; clone size: few; CDR3 length: 15; CDR3 protein: CASRVTSGRTDTQYF; CDR3 DNA: TGTGCCAGCAGGGTGACTAGCGGGAGAACAGATACGCAGTATTTT
V gene: TRBV28; D gene: TRBD1; J gene: TRBJ1-1; clone size: few; CDR3 length: 14; CDR3 protein: CASTNLQGRTEAFF; CDR3 DNA: TGTGCCAGCACCAATCTACAGGGGAGGACTGAAGCTTTCTTT
V gene: TRBV29-1; D gene: TRBD2; J gene: TRBJ2-5; clone size: few; CDR3 length: 16; CDR3 protein: CSVEEVSAGGRGTQYF; CDR3 DNA: TGCAGCGTTGAAGAGGTGTCAGCGGGGGGACGGGGGACCCAGTACTTC
V gene: TRBV2; D gene: NA; J gene: TRBJ1-3; clone size: many; CDR3 length: 15; CDR3 protein: CASSEAVGPGNTIYF; CDR3 DNA: TGTGCCAGCAGTGAAGCTGTAGGGCCCGGAAACACCATATATTTT